This TCR beta chain was observed in a study of T cells in Graves' hyperthyroidism and ophthalmopathy. Looking at the study overall: It was at initial diagnosis, before any treatment, that peripheral blood was collected. Findings of the study overall: The blood repertoire included most of the expanded thyroid clonotypes above 0.001.

The study excluded patients with uncontrolled infection, other autoimmune disease, pregnancy or lactation. The germline CDR1 and CDR2 sequences are SNHLY and FYNNEI. The CDR3 length is 14 residues. Trimming cost V 6 bases and J 1 base, with 11 bases left between them. Amplification yielded TCR beta CDR3 regions, with RNA transcripts as the source. HTBI primers were employed in a first-round RT-PCR of the TCR CDR3. TCRdb reanalysed the multiplex PCR reads using MiXCR and keeps one entry per CDR3 protein. The table records hundreds of thousands of distinct CDR3 sequences, around 20% of them present only once. This clonotype was seen ten or more times. What it binds is not known.

The chain uses TRBV2 and TRBJ2-3; D may be TRBD1 (6 bases). The sequenced sample was blood. The sequence was collected from a man aged 30 to 39 with Graves' ophthalmopathy. CDR3 DNA sequence: TGTGCCAGCAGGATGAAGGGGGGCACAGATACGCAGTATTTT. Residues: CASRMKGGTDTQYF.